Listed here is a single T cell receptor beta chain. The antigen is not known. TCRdb analysed the RT-PCR reads with MiXCR anew, one entry per CDR3 protein. The profile shows roughly 550,000 distinct CDR3 sequences, roughly 23% of them singletons. This CDR3 comprises 16 residues. V shed 1 base and J 5 bases; nucleotides not matched to a gene: 14. CDR1 is DFQATT and CDR2 is SNEGSKA in the germline V gene (reference sequence). The data were taken from a study of response to subunit inactivated influenza vaccine. Study findings and constraints: Few new T cells, the authors suggested, are recruited by each seasonal influenza vaccination.

These records were also assigned to another study, of T cells expressing NK-cell markers. That source adds: The cDNA for TCR beta came from 5'RACE template switching with UMIs. CD3+CD56+NKG2C+, CD3+CD56+NKG2C- and CD3+CD56-NKG2C+ T cells, once sorted, supplied the TCR beta repertoires. The authors applied an anti-gamma-delta TCR antibody in several experiments, and it restricted sorting to alpha-beta TCR T cells.

The sequence came from a man between 45 and 60 years old who received an inactivated influenza vaccine. The V gene is TRBV20-1, the J gene TRBJ2-7, with 7 bases fitting TRBD2. The sample consisted of CD4+ T cells sorted from PBMCs, taken 12 days after vaccination. Written as DNA, the CDR3 is TGCAGTGCTAGAGTCTTACGGGGGAGGGCCGTCCACGAGCAGTACTTC. Translation: CSARVLRGRAVHEQYF.